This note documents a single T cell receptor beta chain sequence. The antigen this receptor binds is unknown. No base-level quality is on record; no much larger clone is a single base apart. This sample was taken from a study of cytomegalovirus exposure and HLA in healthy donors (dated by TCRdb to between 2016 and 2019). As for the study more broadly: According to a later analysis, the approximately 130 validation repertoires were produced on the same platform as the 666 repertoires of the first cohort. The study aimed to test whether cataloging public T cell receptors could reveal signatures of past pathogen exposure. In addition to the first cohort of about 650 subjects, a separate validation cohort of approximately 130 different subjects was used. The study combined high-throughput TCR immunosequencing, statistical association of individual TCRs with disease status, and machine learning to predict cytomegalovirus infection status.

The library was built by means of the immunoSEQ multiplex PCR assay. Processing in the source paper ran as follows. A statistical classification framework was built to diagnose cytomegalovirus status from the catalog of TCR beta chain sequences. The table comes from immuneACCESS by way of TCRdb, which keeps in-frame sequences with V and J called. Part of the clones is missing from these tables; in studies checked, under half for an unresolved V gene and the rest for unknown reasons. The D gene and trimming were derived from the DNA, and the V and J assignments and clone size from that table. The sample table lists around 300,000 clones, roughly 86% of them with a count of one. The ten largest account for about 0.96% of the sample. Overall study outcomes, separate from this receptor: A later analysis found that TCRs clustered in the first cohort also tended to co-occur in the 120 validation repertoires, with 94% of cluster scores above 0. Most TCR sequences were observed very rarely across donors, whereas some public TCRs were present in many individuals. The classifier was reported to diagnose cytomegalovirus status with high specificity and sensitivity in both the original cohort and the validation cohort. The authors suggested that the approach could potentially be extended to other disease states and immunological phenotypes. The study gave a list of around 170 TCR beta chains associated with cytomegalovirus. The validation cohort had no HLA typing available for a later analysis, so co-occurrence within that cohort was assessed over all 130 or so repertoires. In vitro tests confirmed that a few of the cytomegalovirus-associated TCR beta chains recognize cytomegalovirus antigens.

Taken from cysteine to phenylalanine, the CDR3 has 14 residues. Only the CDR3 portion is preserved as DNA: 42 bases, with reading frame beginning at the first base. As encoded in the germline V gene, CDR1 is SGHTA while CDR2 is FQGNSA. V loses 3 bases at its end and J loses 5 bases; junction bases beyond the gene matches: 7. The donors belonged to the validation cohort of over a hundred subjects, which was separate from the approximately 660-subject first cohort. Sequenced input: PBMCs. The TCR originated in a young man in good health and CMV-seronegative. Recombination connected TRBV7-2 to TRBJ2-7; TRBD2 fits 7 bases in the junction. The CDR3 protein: CASSFTSGVDEQYF. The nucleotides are TGTGCCAGCAGCTTCACGAGCGGGGTAGACGAGCAGTACTTC.